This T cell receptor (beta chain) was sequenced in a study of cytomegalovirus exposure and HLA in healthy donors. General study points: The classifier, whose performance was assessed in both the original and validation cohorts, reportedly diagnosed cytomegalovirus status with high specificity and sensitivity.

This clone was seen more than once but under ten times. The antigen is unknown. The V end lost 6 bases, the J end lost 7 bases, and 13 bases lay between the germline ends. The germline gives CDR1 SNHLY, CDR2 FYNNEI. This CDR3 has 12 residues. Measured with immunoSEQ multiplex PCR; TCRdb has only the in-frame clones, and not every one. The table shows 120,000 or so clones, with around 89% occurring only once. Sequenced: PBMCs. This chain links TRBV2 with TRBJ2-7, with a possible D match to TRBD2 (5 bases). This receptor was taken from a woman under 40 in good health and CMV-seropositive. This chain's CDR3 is CASRDSTGEQYF. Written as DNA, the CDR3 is TGTGCCAGCAGGGACTCCACGGGGGAGCAGTACTTC.